The next 24 T cell receptor beta chains were all read from a single sample in a study of T cells in women clearing cervical HPV infection. TCRdb keeps only in-frame clones here, not all; method: immunoSEQ multiplex PCR. This sample's clone table lists about 46,000 clones. Sequenced input: blood buffy coat. Every receptor here comes from a woman aged 18 to 75 with a cervical HPV16 infection that either progressed to CIN3+ or cleared (not recorded which).

To note about this clone: The CDR3 is cut off 3 residues early in the read; its end comes from the germline J gene. The chain is built from TRBV13 and TRBJ2-3; D is possibly TRBD2 (5 bases). The germline V gene has CDR1 PRHDT and CDR2 FYEKMQ (reference sequence). Trimming shortened V by 6 bases and J by 0 bases, and 13 bases separated the two germline ends. CDR3 size: 15 residues. The chain's CDR3 is CASSGLGLSTDTQYF. The DNA read from the CDR3 is TGTGCCAGCAGTGGTCTTGGACTCAGCACAGATACG.

About this clone itself: The read gets to within 3 residues of the CDR3 end, and the germline J gene fills in the rest. The J gene is TRBJ1-2, the V gene TRBV19; 8 positions match TRBD1. V shed 10 bases, J shed 0 bases, and the junction held 13 bases outside the gene matches. Per the germline V gene, CDR1 is LNHDA and CDR2 is SQIVND (reference sequence). CDR3 length: 16 amino acids. The part of the CDR3 DNA that was read is TGTGCCACAGGGGGGTCACCGGGACAGGCTAACTATGGC. Residues: CATGGSPGQANYG. The full CDR3 is CATGGSPGQANYGYTF.

Comments on this clone: Read coverage stops 3 residues before the CDR3 terminus; the germline J gene supplies the remainder. This sequence joins TRBV5-1 and TRBJ1-1, with TRBD1 matching over 7 bases. CDR1 is SGHRS, CDR2 YFSETQ, per germline. V trimming: 5 bases; J trimming: 4 bases; junction bases outside the gene matches: 2. This CDR3 comprises 12 residues. The sequenced part of the CDR3 DNA is TGCGCCAGCAGGGAGGGGGCCACTGAA. Amino acid sequence: CASREGATE. The CDR3 in full is CASREGATEAFF.

The CDR3 bases that were read are TGTGCCAGCAGCCCAAGGACAGGGAACACCGGGGAG. Amino acid sequence: CASSPRTGNTGE. The whole CDR3 protein is CASSPRTGNTGELFF. The J gene is TRBJ2-2, the V gene TRBV4-2; 7 bases align to TRBD1. The read gets to within 3 residues of the CDR3 end, and the germline J gene fills in the rest. Germline values: CDR1 LGHNA, CDR2 YNFKEQ. This CDR3 is 15 amino acids long. Germline trimming cut 4 bases from V and 1 base from J; bases unmatched to any gene: 3.

Worth noting for this clone: The read ends 3 residues shy of where the CDR3 ends; the end is completed using the germline J gene. The chain has TRBV18 and TRBJ2-3; 9 bases fit TRBD2. After removal of 3 bases from V and 6 bases from J, the junction contained 13 bases not matched to a gene. The CDR3 spans 17 residues. Germline V lookup: CDR1 KGHSH, CDR2 LQKENI. The CDR3 region is CASSPLIAGAPGDTQYF. The DNA read from the CDR3 is TGTGCCAGCTCACCTCTAATAGCGGGGGCCCCTGGGGATACG.

As concerns this clone: The read ends 3 residues early relative to the CDR3; the germline J gene fills the gap. This chain connects TRBV29-1 to TRBJ2-1; 7 bases are shared with TRBD2. The CDR3 covers 12 residues. V gave up 4 bases and J gave up 6 bases; unmatched junction bases: 3. The germline gives CDR1 SQVTM, CDR2 ANQGSEA. The CDR3 bases that were read are TGCAGCGTTGGCGGCGGGGGCAATGAG. This sequence encodes CSVGGGGNE. In full, the CDR3 is CSVGGGGNEQFF.

As concerns this clone: The read gets to within 3 residues of the CDR3 end, and the germline J gene fills in the rest. J is TRBJ2-7 and V is TRBV7-3; D is undetermined. Germline values: CDR1 SGHTA, CDR2 FQGTGA. There are 14 residues in the CDR3. V was pared by 5 bases and J by 0 bases, with 11 bases between. The CDR3 sequence: CASSLLPGSYEQYF. CDR3 DNA, as far as it was read: TGTGCCAGCAGCCTCCTACCGGGCTCCTACGAG.

To note about this clone: The DNA ends 3 residues before the CDR3 does, and the rest of the CDR3 is filled in from the germline J gene. V and J are TRBV19 and TRBJ2-1; possible D gene TRBD2, 6 bases. The CDR3 totals 16 residues. The germline gives CDR1 LNHDA, CDR2 SQIVND (reference sequence). Trimming took off 7 bases at V and 7 bases at J, with 23 bases between the two ends. CDR3 in amino acids: CASTAEYGLAKNEQFF. Incomplete CDR3 DNA: TGTGCCAGTACCGCAGAATACGGGCTAGCGAAAAATGAG.

About this clone itself: The sequence runs out 3 residues before the end of the CDR3; the remainder is reconstructed from the germline J gene. V gene TRBV30 combines with J gene TRBJ2-7; D is uncertain. Germline CDR1 is GTSNPN and CDR2 is SVGIG (reference sequence). Trimming left V 3 bases short and J 6 bases short, with 12 bases between. The CDR3 has 12 amino acids. The CDR3 sequence is CAWSIQGLEQYF. Incomplete CDR3 DNA: TGTGCCTGGAGCATCCAAGGCCTCGAG.

A remark on this clone: Read coverage stops 3 residues before the CDR3 terminus; the germline J gene supplies the remainder. The chain joins TRBV7-9 to TRBJ2-5; 7 nucleotides agree with TRBD1. The CDR3 spans 15 residues. V gave up 5 bases and J gave up 4 bases; unmatched junction bases: 10. Germline V CDR1 and CDR2: SEHNR, FQNEAQ (reference sequence). The covered CDR3 bases are TGTGCCAGCAGCCGGCGACAGGGAACAGGAGAGACC. Its translation is CASSRRQGTGET. The full-length CDR3 reads as CASSRRQGTGETQYF.

To note about this clone: Sequencing ends 3 residues short of the CDR3 end; the germline J gene provides the rest. This chain uses TRBV5-4 with TRBJ1-2; D is ambiguous. The V and J ends lost 4 bases and 4 bases respectively, with 14 bases between them. This CDR3 spans 14 amino acids. CDR1 and CDR2 (germline): SGHNT, YYREEE (reference sequence). Partial CDR3 DNA: TGTGCCAGCAGCACCTCCCAGTCGCCCTATGGC. Encoded protein: CASSTSQSPYG. The full-length CDR3 reads as CASSTSQSPYGYTF. Supplemented by reference TRBV5-4 and TRBJ1-2, the full variable domain reads ETGVTQSPTHLIKTRGQQVTLRCSSQSGHNTVSWYQQALGQGPQFIFQYYREEENGRGNFPPRFSGLQFPNYSSELNVNALELDDSALYLCASSTSQSPYGYTFGSGTRLTVV.

Notes on this clone: The read stops 3 residues short of the end of the CDR3; the missing end is completed from the germline J gene. This rearrangement joins TRBV20-1 to TRBJ2-5, with 7 bases fitting TRBD2. From germline, CDR1 is DFQATT and CDR2 SNEGSKA (reference sequence). V was clipped by 2 bases and J by 5 bases; unmatched bases: 8. The CDR3 spans 14 residues. The CDR3 reads CSARMGGVGETQYF. The sequenced CDR3 bases are TGCAGTGCTAGAATGGGAGGGGTCGGGGAGACC.

Concerning this clone: The CDR3 extends 3 residues past the end of the read, so its final part is completed from the germline J gene. The V call is TRBV6-2 or TRBV6-3, the J call TRBJ1-5; tentative D call: TRBD1 (5 bases). The germline V gene encodes CDR1 MNHEY and CDR2 SVGEGT. The CDR3 totals 15 residues. V lost 0 bases, J lost 5 bases, and 11 bases lay in between. The covered CDR3 bases are TGTGCCAGCAGTTACTCGAAGGACAACCATCAGCCC. It encodes CASSYSKDNHQP. The CDR3 in its entirety is CASSYSKDNHQPQHF.

A word on this clone: The read gets to within 3 residues of the CDR3 end, and the germline J gene fills in the rest. The V call is TRBV14, the J call TRBJ2-3; no reliable D call. Germline assignment: CDR1 SGHDN and CDR2 FVKESK. CDR3 length: 14 residues. V was shortened by 2 bases and J by 1 base, with 7 bases between the two germline ends. The CDR3 DNA, read in part, is TGTGCCAGCAGCCAACTTCTAGGCACAGATACG. This translates into CASSQLLGTDT. The full-length CDR3 reads as CASSQLLGTDTQYF.

Turning to this clone: Read sequence stops 3 residues before the CDR3 end, and the germline J gene provides the missing end. This chain uses TRBV9 with TRBJ2-5; tentatively, D is TRBD1 (7 bases). V was shortened by 4 bases and J by 3 bases, with 16 bases between the two germline ends. Germline V gene data show CDR1 as SGDLS and CDR2 as YYNGEE. This CDR3 comprises 15 residues. The DNA read from the CDR3 is TGTGCCAGCAGCCCAGGGGGGAATGGAGAAGAGACC. It encodes CASSPGGNGEET. The whole CDR3 is CASSPGGNGEETQYF.

Note on this clone: The read ends 3 residues shy of where the CDR3 ends; the end is completed using the germline J gene. This same CDR3 is encoded by further DNA sequences in the sample. J is TRBJ1-3 and V is TRBV29-1, with 7 positions matching TRBD1. The V gene's germline CDR1 is SQVTM and CDR2 ANQGSEA. The CDR3 consists of 15 residues. With 7 bases clipped from V and 4 bases from J, the junction kept 13 bases outside the gene matches. CDR3 bases read: TGCAGCGGCCTAAAGACAGGGTTAAGAGGAAACACC. Translated, it gives CSGLKTGLRGNT. The full CDR3 protein is CSGLKTGLRGNTIYF. The whole variable domain, filled in from reference TRBV29-1 and TRBJ1-3, reads SAVISQKPSRDICQRGTSLTIQCQVDSQVTMMFWYRQQPGQSLTLIATANQGSEATYESGFVIDKFPISRPNLTFSTLTVSNMSPEDSSIYLCSGLKTGLRGNTIYFGEGSWLTVV.

On this clone itself: From the germline J gene comes the end of the CDR3, since the read stops 3 residues before it. This sequence joins TRBV7-9 and TRBJ2-7; 7 positions match TRBD1. Germline CDR1 SEHNR, CDR2 FQNEAQ (reference sequence). The CDR3 has 14 amino acids. Germline trimming cut 4 bases from V and 2 bases from J; bases unmatched to any gene: 5. CDR3 bases read: TGTGCCAGCAGCTGGAGGACAGGAGCCTACGAG. Amino acids: CASSWRTGAYE. The full CDR3 is CASSWRTGAYEQYF. Filled out from reference TRBV7-9 and TRBJ2-7, the complete variable domain reads DTGVSQNPRHKITKRGQNVTFRCDPISEHNRLYWYRQTLGQGPEFLTYFQNEAQLEKSRLLSDRFSAERPKGSFSTLEIQRTEQGDSAMYLCASSWRTGAYEQYFGPGTRLTVT.

Remarks on this clone: The CDR3 end is not reached by the read, which stops 3 residues before it; the germline J gene fills it in. This chain joins TRBV20-1 and TRBJ2-2, with a tentative D call TRBD1 (6 bases). With 3 bases removed from V and 6 bases from J, the gap between germline ends came to 11 bases. Germline lookup yields CDR1 DFQATT and CDR2 SNEGSKA (reference sequence). CDR3 length equals 13 residues. The CDR3 reads CSASLPGAGELFF. CDR3 DNA (partial): TGCAGTGCTAGTCTTCCAGGGGCCGGGGAG.

Turning to this clone: The read ends 3 residues early relative to the CDR3; the germline J gene fills the gap. The chain links TRBV5-1 to TRBJ1-4; TRBD1 aligns across 7 bases. V was clipped by 0 bases and J by 8 bases; unmatched bases: 7. The V gene's germline CDR1 is SGHRS and CDR2 YFSETQ. The CDR3 extends over 15 amino acids. The CDR3 is CASSLAGQGDEKLFF. Partial CDR3 DNA: TGCGCCAGCAGCTTGGCCGGTCAGGGGGACGAAAAA. Variable domain in full (rest from reference TRBV5-1 and TRBJ1-4): KAGVTQTPRYLIKTRGQQVTLSCSPISGHRSVSWYQQTPGQGLQFLFEYFSETQRNKGNFPGRFSGRQFSNSRSEMNVSTLELGDSALYLCASSLAGQGDEKLFFGSGTQLSVL.

In regard to this clone: The DNA ends 3 residues before the CDR3 does, and the rest of the CDR3 is filled in from the germline J gene. The chain recombines TRBV2 with TRBJ2-1; D is possibly TRBD1 (5 bases). Trimming stripped 5 bases from V and 2 bases from J, with 16 bases between. There are 16 residues in the CDR3. CDR1 SNHLY and CDR2 FYNNEI come from the germline V gene. The CDR3 reads CASSPPRVRTYNEQFF. The CDR3 bases that were read are TGTGCCAGCAGTCCCCCCAGGGTAAGGACCTACAATGAG.

As concerns this clone: The CDR3 end is not reached by the read, which stops 3 residues before it; the germline J gene fills it in. This chain links TRBV2 with TRBJ2-5; TRBD2 matches at 13 bases. CDR1 is SNHLY and CDR2 is FYNNEI in the germline V gene. J gave up 5 bases and V 6 bases, and 9 bases lay outside the gene matches. The CDR3 is 16 amino acids. Partial CDR3 DNA: TGTGCCAGCAGAGCCGGGACTAGCGGGGATGGGGAGACC. It yields the protein CASRAGTSGDGET. The CDR3 as a whole reads CASRAGTSGDGETQYF.

Points on this clone: The read gets to within 3 residues of the CDR3 end, and the germline J gene fills in the rest. This chain connects TRBV2 to TRBJ1-2, with a tentative D call TRBD1 (5 bases). The CDR3 contains 15 residues. In germline, CDR1 is SNHLY, CDR2 FYNNEI. V was pared by 6 bases and J by 4 bases, with 18 bases between. Partial CDR3 DNA: TGTGCCAGCAGACCCGACCTTTTCGGGGGCTATGGC. This codes for CASRPDLFGGYG. The entire CDR3 protein is CASRPDLFGGYGYTF.

On this clone: The CDR3 end falls 3 residues outside the read, so it is completed with the germline J gene. The chain links TRBV7-2 to TRBJ1-2, with TRBD1 as a possible D gene (6 bases). This CDR3 is built from 12 residues. V lost 7 bases and J lost 6, with 12 bases in between. Germline V gives CDR1 SGHTA, CDR2 FQGNSA. The DNA read from the CDR3 is TGTGCCAGCACCAGCTACAGGGATGGC. It yields the protein CASTSYRDG. The whole CDR3 sequence reads CASTSYRDGYTF.

On this clone itself: The CDR3 end lies 3 residues beyond the end of the read and is filled in from the germline J gene. The chain combines TRBV2 with TRBJ1-2; 7 nucleotides align to TRBD1. With 6 bases clipped from V and 3 bases from J, the junction kept 7 bases outside the gene matches. CDR3 length equals 14 residues. Germline CDR1 SNHLY, CDR2 FYNNEI. Incomplete CDR3 DNA: TGTGCCAGCAGCGGACAGGTGCGTGACTATGGC. Its protein is CASSGQVRDYG. The whole CDR3 is CASSGQVRDYGYTF.